The rows below give T cell receptor beta chains drawn from one sample of a study of vaccination effects on CD4 cells after COVID-19. No antigen has been assigned to these receptors. Clones were read by immunoSEQ multiplex PCR, and TCRdb kept only the in-frame ones, dropping some. In the table there are tens of thousands of clones, roughly 72% of which are singletons. The starting material was CD4+ T cells from PBMCs cultured without peptide, obtained before COVID-19 vaccination. Receptor source: a human donor who had a prior SARS-CoV-2 infection. The CDR3 runs from the conserved cysteine through the conserved F or W. The D gene is left open where the match is weak. Size values are once, few and many counts, or a class for expanded clones, and some rows have none.

clone_size: -; cdr3_length: 13; v_call: TRBV30; d_call: -; j_call: TRBJ1-3; cdr3_nt: TGTGCCTGGAGCCCAGGGACTGGAAACACCATATATTTT; cdr3_aa: CAWSPGTGNTIYF
clone_size: once; cdr3_length: 14; v_call: TRBV7-8; d_call: -; j_call: TRBJ2-7; cdr3_nt: TGTGCCAGCAGCTTCACGAGGACCTCCTACGAGCAGTACTTC; cdr3_aa: CASSFTRTSYEQYF
clone_size: -; cdr3_length: 16; v_call: TRBV19; d_call: -; j_call: TRBJ2-7; cdr3_nt: TGTGCCAGTAGTCCGACCGGGACACATATCTCCTACGAGCAGTACTTC; cdr3_aa: CASSPTGTHISYEQYF
clone_size: once; cdr3_length: 14; v_call: TRBV3-1/TRBV3-2; d_call: -; j_call: TRBJ2-7; cdr3_nt: TGTGCCAGCAGCCCCATTTTGCGGGACTCCGAGCAGTACTTC; cdr3_aa: CASSPILRDSEQYF
clone_size: -; cdr3_length: 11; v_call: TRBV29-1; d_call: -; j_call: TRBJ2-3; cdr3_nt: TGCAGCGTAAAGGACTGGGATACGCAGTATTTT; cdr3_aa: CSVKDWDTQYF
clone_size: -; cdr3_length: 18; v_call: TRBV15; d_call: TRBD2; j_call: TRBJ2-3; cdr3_nt: TGTGCCACCAGCAGGACGCCCTGGGGGGGTATGAGTACAGATACGCAGTATTTT; cdr3_aa: CATSRTPWGGMSTDTQYF
clone_size: -; cdr3_length: 14; v_call: TRBV7-2; d_call: -; j_call: TRBJ2-3; cdr3_nt: TGTGCCAGCAGCCCAGCCTGGGATCCAGATACGCAGTATTTT; cdr3_aa: CASSPAWDPDTQYF
clone_size: -; cdr3_length: 13; v_call: TRBV10-3; d_call: -; j_call: TRBJ1-1; cdr3_nt: TGTGCCATCAAGGGAGACCTGAACACTGAAGCTTTCTTT; cdr3_aa: CAIKGDLNTEAFF
clone_size: -; cdr3_length: 15; v_call: TRBV3-1/TRBV3-2; d_call: TRBD2; j_call: TRBJ2-1; cdr3_nt: TGTGCCAGCGGCGTGGGTGGCGGGAGAGGAAGTGAGCAGTTCTTC; cdr3_aa: CASGVGGGRGSEQFF
clone_size: -; cdr3_length: 17; v_call: TRBV4-1; d_call: -; j_call: TRBJ2-1; cdr3_nt: TGCGCCAGCAGCCAAGGATGGGCTAGCCGCTCCTACAATGAGCAGTTCTTC; cdr3_aa: CASSQGWASRSYNEQFF
clone_size: -; cdr3_length: 13; v_call: TRBV30; d_call: -; j_call: TRBJ2-5; cdr3_nt: TGTGCCTGGAGTGAAGCGAACCAAGAGACCCAGTACTTC; cdr3_aa: CAWSEANQETQYF
clone_size: -; cdr3_length: 16; v_call: TRBV7-2; d_call: -; j_call: TRBJ2-7; cdr3_nt: TGTGCCAGCAGCCAAAACCCGCTAGCGTTAGCCTACGAGCAGTACTTC; cdr3_aa: CASSQNPLALAYEQYF
clone_size: -; cdr3_length: 12; v_call: TRBV21-1; d_call: -; j_call: TRBJ1-4; cdr3_nt: TGTGCCAGCAGCACGGGTTGCGAAAAACTGTTTTTT; cdr3_aa: CASSTGCEKLFF
clone_size: -; cdr3_length: 17; v_call: TRBV7-8; d_call: TRBD2; j_call: TRBJ2-7; cdr3_nt: TGTGCCAGCAGCTTAGGTGGGACTAGCGGGAGATCGGGAGAGCAGTACTTC; cdr3_aa: CASSLGGTSGRSGEQYF
clone_size: -; cdr3_length: 14; v_call: TRBV5-6; d_call: TRBD2; j_call: TRBJ2-7; cdr3_nt: TGTGCCAGCAGCACGGGACTAAACCTCTACGAGCAGTACTTC; cdr3_aa: CASSTGLNLYEQYF
clone_size: -; cdr3_length: 14; v_call: TRBV7-9; d_call: -; j_call: TRBJ2-5; cdr3_nt: TGTGCCAGCAGCGTCATCGGGGGAGGAGAGACCCAGTACTTC; cdr3_aa: CASSVIGGGETQYF
clone_size: -; cdr3_length: 13; v_call: TRBV12-3/TRBV12-4; d_call: -; j_call: TRBJ1-1; cdr3_nt: TGTGCCAGCGGGGGGAGAGTATACGCTGAAGCTTTCTTT; cdr3_aa: CASGGRVYAEAFF
clone_size: -; cdr3_length: 11; v_call: TRBV6-5; d_call: -; j_call: TRBJ1-1; cdr3_nt: TGTGCCAGCAGTTCAGGTCTTATGGCTTTCTTT; cdr3_aa: CASSSGLMAFF
clone_size: few; cdr3_length: 15; v_call: TRBV7-9; d_call: -; j_call: TRBJ1-3; cdr3_nt: TGTGCCAGCAGCTTAAATTCGGGCTCTGGAAACACCATATATTTT; cdr3_aa: CASSLNSGSGNTIYF
clone_size: -; cdr3_length: 16; v_call: TRBV18; d_call: -; j_call: TRBJ2-7; cdr3_nt: TGTGCCAGCTCACCATCGCCGTCAGGTGACTCCTACGAGCAGTACTTC; cdr3_aa: CASSPSPSGDSYEQYF
clone_size: -; cdr3_length: 13; v_call: TRBV14; d_call: -; j_call: TRBJ2-1; cdr3_nt: TGTGCCAGCACCCCGATTAGTGGCAATGAGCAGTTCTTC; cdr3_aa: CASTPISGNEQFF
clone_size: once; cdr3_length: 15; v_call: TRBV15; d_call: -; j_call: TRBJ2-2; cdr3_nt: TGTGCCACCAGCAGAATGGCTGCGGGTTCCGGGGAGCTGTTTTTT; cdr3_aa: CATSRMAAGSGELFF
clone_size: -; cdr3_length: 13; v_call: TRBV6-2/TRBV6-3; d_call: -; j_call: TRBJ2-5; cdr3_nt: TGTGCCAGCAGTTACACGGTCTTGGAGACCCAGTACTTC; cdr3_aa: CASSYTVLETQYF
clone_size: -; cdr3_length: 16; v_call: TRBV5-6; d_call: -; j_call: TRBJ1-5; cdr3_nt: TGTGCCAGCAGCTTGTATCTTATGGGGGCGGGTCAGCCCCAGCATTTT; cdr3_aa: CASSLYLMGAGQPQHF
clone_size: -; cdr3_length: 14; v_call: TRBV7-2; d_call: -; j_call: TRBJ1-2; cdr3_nt: TGTGCCAGCAGCTTAGCAGACGGACCCTATGGCTACACCTTC; cdr3_aa: CASSLADGPYGYTF
clone_size: -; cdr3_length: 16; v_call: TRBV19; d_call: TRBD1; j_call: TRBJ2-1; cdr3_nt: TGTGCCAGTATCAAATCGGGACAGGGGAAGGTCAATGAGCAGTTCTTC; cdr3_aa: CASIKSGQGKVNEQFF
clone_size: -; cdr3_length: 16; v_call: TRBV18; d_call: TRBD2; j_call: TRBJ2-3; cdr3_nt: TGTGCCAGCTCACCATTGCTAGCGGGAGCCACAGATACGCAGTATTTT; cdr3_aa: CASSPLLAGATDTQYF
clone_size: -; cdr3_length: 15; v_call: TRBV11-3; d_call: TRBD1; j_call: TRBJ1-2; cdr3_nt: TGTGCCAGCAGCTTAACACAGGGGGCGCGGTATGGCTACACCTTC; cdr3_aa: CASSLTQGARYGYTF
clone_size: -; cdr3_length: 13; v_call: TRBV20-1; d_call: -; j_call: TRBJ2-7; cdr3_nt: TGCAGTGCTAGTGTCGGGAGTTCCTACGAGCAGTACTTC; cdr3_aa: CSASVGSSYEQYF
clone_size: -; cdr3_length: 15; v_call: TRBV7-2; d_call: TRBD2; j_call: TRBJ2-1; cdr3_nt: TGTGCCAGCAGCTTAGGGGCTAGCGGGTACAATGAGCAGTTCTTC; cdr3_aa: CASSLGASGYNEQFF
clone_size: -; cdr3_length: 12; v_call: TRBV5-4; d_call: -; j_call: TRBJ2-1; cdr3_nt: TGTGCCAGCAGCAAGAGGGACAATGAGCAGTTCTTC; cdr3_aa: CASSKRDNEQFF